The 14 T cell receptor beta chains below all came from one sample that was sequenced in a study of cytomegalovirus exposure and HLA in healthy donors. This PCR relied on a set of 60 Vbeta primers and 13 Jbeta primers. Clones were read by immunoSEQ multiplex PCR, and TCRdb kept only the in-frame ones, dropping some. The data show around 280,000 clones, 85% to 90% seen once. The sequenced material came from PBMCs. The source is a woman aged 18-30 years in good health and CMV-seronegative.

V and J are TRBV21-1 and TRBJ1-1; TRBD1 is the table's D call and was not checked against the DNA. TRBV21-1 is flagged as a pseudogene. The CDR3 has 17 amino acids. Written as DNA, the CDR3 is TGTGCCAGCAGCCACGGTCGACCAGGCAGGGGGAACACTGAAGCTTTCTTT. Amino acids: CASSHGRPGRGNTEAFF.

This clone has just one count. The chain's CDR3 is CASSPGLAGGNEQFF. DNA of the CDR3: TGTGCCAGCAGCCCAGGACTAGCGGGGGGAAATGAGCAGTTCTTC. This chain joins TRBV7-3 and TRBJ2-1; 14 nucleotides align to TRBD2. Germline V gene lookup returns CDR1 SGHTA and CDR2 FQGTGA. V lost 5 bases, J lost 7 bases, and 4 bases stayed unmatched. The CDR3 sequence is 15 residues long.

This clone was observed once. The chain uses TRBV28 and TRBJ2-3; D gene ambiguous. The germline V gene encodes CDR1 MDHEN and CDR2 SYDVKM. This CDR3 region has 15 residues. Deletions cut 6 bases from V and 8 bases from J, with 21 bases between. The CDR3 region is CASSRLATASGTQYF. CDR3 DNA: TGTGCCAGCAGCCGATTGGCGACTGCGTCCGGTACGCAGTATTTT.

The chain uses TRBV9 and TRBJ2-1; TRBD2 matches 11 bases. Germline V lookup: CDR1 SGDLS, CDR2 YYNGEE. The length of the CDR3 is 17 residues. Trimming removed 4 bases from V and 7 bases from J; junction bases left unmatched: 13. CDR3 amino acids: CASSPLSGGAGSNEQFF. DNA of the CDR3: TGTGCCAGCAGCCCCCTTAGCGGGGGGGCCGGTTCAAATGAGCAGTTCTTC.

The chain combines TRBV27 with TRBJ2-7; 8 positions match TRBD2. Trimming took 6 bases from V and 0 from J; bases not matched to a gene: 4. Germline V gene lookup returns CDR1 MNHEY and CDR2 SMNVEV (reference sequence). This CDR3 contains 14 residues. The CDR3 nucleotides are TGTGCCAGCAGAAGCGGGGGTCTCTCCTACGAGCAGTACTTC. It specifies CASRSGGLSYEQYF.

This clone was seen just once. V usage is TRBV11-2 and J usage is TRBJ1-2, with D perhaps matching TRBD1 (5 bases). Trimming took 11 bases from V and 8 from J, leaving 12 bases between them. The CDR3 loop spans 10 amino acids. CDR1 and CDR2 from the germline V gene are SGHAT and FQNNGV. The CDR3 DNA is TGTGCCGAACAGGACGGCGGCTACACCTTC. It encodes CAEQDGGYTF.

The chain recombines TRBV19 with TRBJ2-7; TRBD1 matches at 11 bases. This CDR3 has 16 amino acids. CDR1 and CDR2 from the germline V gene are LNHDA and SQIVND (reference sequence). V trimming: 6 bases; J trimming: 6 bases; junction bases outside the gene matches: 13. As DNA, the CDR3 is TGTGCCAGTAGCCAGCCGGCGCGGGACAGGGGGGGCGAGCAGTACTTC. It specifies CASSQPARDRGGEQYF.

This chain links TRBV10-2 with TRBJ2-7; tentatively, D is TRBD1 (5 bases). The CDR3 length is 13 residues. With 3 bases removed from V and 0 bases from J, the gap between germline ends came to 6 bases. CDR1 and CDR2 from the germline V gene are WSHSY and SAAADI. The CDR3 loop reads CASSDDSSYEQYF. DNA of the CDR3: TGCGCCAGCAGTGACGACAGCTCCTACGAGCAGTACTTC.

This chain connects TRBV10-3 to TRBJ2-2; 12 nucleotides agree with TRBD2. In germline, CDR1 is ENHRY, CDR2 SYGVKD. CDR3 length: 17 residues. The junction had 7 bases not matched to a gene; V was cut back by 3 bases and J by 5 bases. The CDR3 reads CAISESSGGAWTGELFF. CDR3 in DNA: TGTGCCATCAGTGAATCTAGCGGGGGGGCTTGGACCGGGGAGCTGTTTTTT.

As for this clone: At one boundary the junction diverges from the germline segment, which might be a read error. The sample contains more than one DNA sequence encoding this CDR3. The chain has TRBV29-1 and TRBJ1-5; 11 nucleotides match TRBD1. The CDR3 runs 14 residues. Germline V lookup: CDR1 SQVTM, CDR2 ANQGSEA. CDR3 DNA: TGCAGCGCCGGGGACAGGGGGGACAATCAGCCCCAACATTTT. Translating gives CSAGDRGDNQPQHF.

CDR3 region: CASSYSTGYYEQYF. The CDR3 nucleotides are TGTGCCAGCAGTTACTCGACAGGGTATTACGAGCAGTACTTC. The chain is built from TRBV6-5 and TRBJ2-5; 7 nucleotides agree with TRBD1. The tail of the sequence fits TRBJ2-7 better, so the J call may be wrong. This CDR3 is built from 14 residues. Germline CDR1 and CDR2: MNHEY and SVGAGI.

This clone has more than one count but fewer than ten. The rearrangement links TRBV2 to TRBJ1-1; D remains unclear. The CDR3 sequence is 11 residues long. Germline V CDR1 and CDR2: SNHLY, FYNNEI. V lost 0 bases, J lost 11 bases, and 7 bases lay in between. The CDR3 sequence is CASSEALSAFF. In nucleotides, the CDR3 is TGTGCCAGCAGTGAAGCGCTTAGCGCTTTCTTT.

The V gene is TRBV19, the J gene TRBJ1-5, with D perhaps matching TRBD1 (6 bases). Per the germline V gene, CDR1 is LNHDA and CDR2 is SQIVND (reference sequence). V lost 3 bases and J 6 bases, leaving 21 bases between the germline ends. The CDR3 extends over 17 amino acids. CDR3 nucleotides: TGTGCCAGTAGTATCGGCGGCAGGGGAGTCGTTGGTCAGCCCCAGCATTTT. Amino acid sequence: CASSIGGRGVVGQPQHF.

The chain employs TRBV19 and TRBJ2-6; 8 bases are a match to TRBD1. This CDR3 contains 15 residues. Per germline, CDR1 LNHDA and CDR2 SQIVND (reference sequence). J lost 0 bases, V lost 7 bases, and 2 bases had no gene match. The CDR3 bases are TGTGCCAGTACTGACAGGGGCTCTGGGGCCAACGTCCTGACTTTC. Its protein is CASTDRGSGANVLTF.